The 18 T cell receptor beta chains presented below share a single source sample, sequenced in a study of shared clonotypes between healthy human individuals (TCRdb year 2020). The library was generated by the immunoSEQ multiplex PCR assay. The table was pulled from immuneACCESS by TCRdb, which kept in-frame rearrangements only. Such tables lose some clones; where checked, under half of the loss comes from unresolved V genes, and the rest has no known cause. The sample data list around 1.1 million clones, and approximately 80% of these were observed just once. The ten most abundant clones make up more than 0.85% of the sample. The sequenced sample consisted of memory CD4+ T cells from PBMCs. The cell subset or site label, read with the paper, signifies: CD45RA-negative fraction. The source is a man between 18 and 29 years old in good health. Some clones in this sample may be carry-over from other donors' samples.

The chain recombines TRBV6-6 with TRBJ1-1, with D unresolved. V was cut by 6 bases and J by 4 bases, with 9 bases left in between. The CDR3 contains 12 residues. The germline V gene has CDR1 MNHNY and CDR2 SVGAGI (reference sequence). CDR3 sequence (DNA): TGTGCCAGCAGGGTAGAGGTCACTGAAGCTTTCTTT. This sequence encodes CASRVEVTEAFF.

The rearrangement uses TRBV6-5 and TRBJ2-3; possible D gene TRBD2, 5 bases. The germline V and J ends were trimmed by 6 bases and 3 bases, with 10 bases remaining between them. CDR1 is MNHEY and CDR2 is SVGAGI in the germline V gene. The CDR3 runs 13 residues. CDR3 nucleotide sequence: TGTGCCAGCAGCCAAGGGAGAACAGATACGCAGTATTTT. This encodes CASSQGRTDTQYF.

This sequence joins TRBV5-1 and TRBJ2-5; a weak D match, TRBD1 (6 bases). V lost 4 bases and J 4 bases, leaving 14 bases between the germline ends. CDR3 size: 14 residues. CDR1 is SGHRS and CDR2 is YFSETQ in the germline V gene. The CDR3 spells CASSTTAGAETQYF. The CDR3 DNA reads as TGCGCCAGCAGCACTACCGCAGGGGCAGAGACCCAGTACTTC.

The chain uses TRBV11-2 and TRBJ1-5; perhaps TRBD1 as D (6 bases). Trimming left V 0 bases short and J 5 bases short, with 11 bases between. CDR3 length: 15 residues. Germline values: CDR1 SGHAT, CDR2 FQNNGV. The CDR3, as DNA: TGTGCCAGCAGCTTAGAGGACAGCGCCTATCAGCCCCAGCATTTT. Its protein is CASSLEDSAYQPQHF.

This CDR3 reads CASSVVGTSGGTDTQYF. In nucleotides, the CDR3 is TGTGCCAGCAGCGTAGTCGGAACTAGCGGGGGGACAGATACGCAGTATTTT. The chain joins TRBV9 to TRBJ2-3; 12 bases are a match to TRBD2. V dropped 0 bases and J dropped 3; count of bases not matched to a gene: 5. The germline V gene has CDR1 SGDLS and CDR2 YYNGEE. The CDR3 spans 17 residues.

The chain couples TRBV9 to TRBJ2-1, with 8 bases matching TRBD2. The CDR3 runs 16 residues. J gave up 1 base and V 0 bases, and 3 bases lay outside the gene matches. The germline V gene has CDR1 SGDLS and CDR2 YYNGEE. The CDR3 nucleotides are TGTGCCAGCAGCGTAGGAACGGGAGGGTCCTACAATGAGCAGTTCTTC. Translated, it gives CASSVGTGGSYNEQFF.

This chain joins TRBV27 and TRBJ2-1, with 11 bases matching TRBD2. V lost 8 bases, J lost 4 bases, and 16 bases stayed unmatched. The CDR3 covers 18 residues. Germline V lookup: CDR1 MNHEY, CDR2 SMNVEV (reference sequence). DNA for the CDR3: TGTGCCAGCTGGGTCGGACCGGGACTAGCGGCTCTTTACAATGAGCAGTTCTTC. Amino acid sequence: CASWVGPGLAALYNEQFF.

The CDR3 spells CAWSVPPRQGMGPQHF. CDR3 nucleotide sequence: TGTGCCTGGAGTGTACCCCCGAGACAGGGAATGGGGCCCCAGCATTTT. The rearrangement links TRBV30 to TRBJ1-5, with 7 bases aligning to TRBD1. This CDR3 is 16 amino acids long. The trim removed 0 bases at V and 9 bases at J, leaving 14 bases unmatched. Germline V lookup: CDR1 GTSNPN, CDR2 SVGIG (reference sequence).

Regarding this clone: Different DNA sequences within this sample yield the same CDR3. The chain employs TRBV5-6 and TRBJ2-2; tentative D call: TRBD2 (6 bases). The ends were cut back, 4 bases at V and 4 bases at J, with 11 bases in the middle. The CDR3 runs to 14 residues. Germline V lookup: CDR1 SGHDT, CDR2 YYEEEE. As DNA, the CDR3 is TGTGCCAGCAGCCGGAGGGGAGGCACCGGGGAGCTGTTTTTT. Its translation: CASSRRGGTGELFF.

The V and J genes are TRBV30 and TRBJ1-3, with D maybe TRBD1 (6 bases). The V gene's germline CDR1 is GTSNPN and CDR2 SVGIG (reference sequence). CDR3 size: 18 residues. Trimming removed 0 bases from V and 2 bases from J, with 20 bases in between. CDR3 sequence: CAWSVRGGLRRPGNTIYF. The DNA for the CDR3 is TGTGCCTGGAGTGTACGTGGGGGCTTACGTCGCCCTGGAAACACCATATATTTT.

The chain recombines TRBV7-9 with TRBJ2-2, with 7 bases that match TRBD1. In germline, CDR1 is SEHNR, CDR2 FQNEAQ (reference sequence). Trimming at V came to 4 bases and at J to 5 bases, leaving 1 base not matched to a gene. The CDR3 spans 13 residues. The CDR3 region has the DNA TGTGCCAGCAGCTGGGACAGAACCGGGGAGCTGTTTTTT. Amino acid sequence: CASSWDRTGELFF.

In DNA, the CDR3 is TGCGCCAGCAGCCAAGCCCCTACGGGACAGAACAATCAGCCCCAGCATTTT. Protein: CASSQAPTGQNNQPQHF. The genes are TRBV4-3 and TRBJ1-5, with 7 positions matching TRBD1. Losses at the gene ends were 1 base for V and 3 bases for J; bases not matched to a gene: 9. This CDR3 has 17 residues. Looked up from germline, CDR1 is LGHNA and CDR2 is YSLEER.

The rearrangement links TRBV11-3 to TRBJ1-1; D remains ambiguous. Trimming shortened V by 6 bases and J by 4 bases, and 12 bases separated the two germline ends. Germline lookup yields CDR1 SGHNT and CDR2 YENEEA. The CDR3 has 13 amino acids. The CDR3 reads CASSLGRSTEAFF. The DNA for the CDR3 is TGTGCCAGCAGTCTTGGACGGTCCACTGAAGCTTTCTTT.

The chain recombines TRBV6-1 with TRBJ2-3, with 8 bases identical to TRBD2. With 1 base clipped from V and 0 bases from J, the junction kept 9 bases outside the gene matches. CDR3 length: 18 amino acids. Germline CDR1 reads MNHNS; CDR2 reads SASEGT. The CDR3 protein is CASSEVAGIQLSTDTQYF. As DNA, the CDR3 is TGTGCCAGCAGTGAAGTAGCGGGGATCCAACTTAGCACAGATACGCAGTATTTT.

CDR3 DNA: TGCAGTGCTAGACTAGCTAGGGAGCAGTACTTC. Protein sequence: CSARLAREQYF. This rearrangement joins TRBV20-1 to TRBJ2-7; weak D call: TRBD2 (5 bases). This CDR3 spans 11 amino acids. Germline CDR1 and CDR2: DFQATT and SNEGSKA (reference sequence). The ends were cut back, 2 bases at V and 7 bases at J, with 9 bases in the middle.

The chain joins TRBV11-2 to TRBJ1-2; the D is unclear. This CDR3 contains 11 residues. V shed 5 bases and J shed 2 bases, with 3 bases lying between them. Germline values: CDR1 SGHAT, CDR2 FQNNGV. This CDR3 is CASSLNYGYTF. CDR3 sequence (DNA): TGTGCCAGCAGCCTAAACTATGGCTACACCTTC. The complete variable domain, with remaining parts taken from reference TRBV11-2 and TRBJ1-2, reads EAGVAQSPRYKIIEKRQSVAFWCNPISGHATLYWYQQILGQGPKLLIQFQNNGVVDDSQLPKDRFSAERLKGVDSTLKIQPAKLEDSAVYLCASSLNYGYTFGSGTRLTVV.

The chain employs TRBV28 and TRBJ2-7; possible D gene TRBD1, 5 bases. CDR3 length equals 11 residues. Trimming cost V 4 bases and J 7 bases, with 8 bases left between them. Germline-derived CDR1 and CDR2 are MDHEN and SYDVKM. CDR3 sequence (DNA): TGTGCCAGCAGTTATCCAGGGGAGCAGTACTTC. As protein: CASSYPGEQYF.

The rearrangement links TRBV28 to TRBJ1-4; 7 bases are shared with TRBD1. The CDR3 runs to 15 residues. V was clipped by 7 bases and J by 10 bases; unmatched bases: 15. Germline loops: CDR1 MDHEN, CDR2 SYDVKM. CDR3 coding DNA: TGTGCCAGCACCTACCCCCGGGACAGAAGTCCAAAACTGTTTTTT. This sequence encodes CASTYPRDRSPKLFF.